The 19 T cell receptor beta chains below all came from one sample that was sequenced in a study of graft-versus-host responses after intestinal transplantation. No antigen has been assigned to these receptors. Data came from immunoSEQ multiplex PCR; TCRdb stores just in-frame clones and leaves some out. The sample lists about 120,000 clones; over 80% were seen once. The sequencing here drew on unstimulated CD4+ T cells sorted from spleen or lymph node cells, taken before intestinal transplant. These receptors all stem from a human donor who received an intestinal transplant.

The rearrangement links TRBV12-5 to TRBJ2-7, with TRBD1 matching over 8 bases. The junction had 5 bases not matched to a gene; V was cut back by 9 bases and J by 1 base. CDR1 LGHNT and CDR2 FRNRAP come from the germline V gene. This CDR3 comprises 13 residues. CDR3 loop: CASARDRSYEQYF. Written as DNA, the CDR3 is TGTGCTAGCGCCCGGGACAGGTCCTACGAGCAGTACTTC. The complete variable domain, with remaining parts taken from reference TRBV12-5 and TRBJ2-7, reads DARVTQTPRHKVTEMGQEVTMRCQPILGHNTVFWYRQTMMQGLELLAYFRNRAPLDDSGMPKDRFSAEMPDATLATLKIQPSEPRDSAVYFCASARDRSYEQYFGPGTRLTVT.

The chain employs TRBV2 and TRBJ2-5; 7 nucleotides agree with TRBD1. J lost 2 bases, V lost 4 bases, and 4 bases had no gene match. The CDR3 is made up of 14 amino acids. Per germline, CDR1 SNHLY and CDR2 FYNNEI. The CDR3 nucleotides are TGTGCCAGCAGTGGACAGGGTAGGCAAGAGACCCAGTACTTC. This gives the protein CASSGQGRQETQYF.

This rearrangement joins TRBV7-9 to TRBJ2-5, with TRBD2 matching over 10 bases. V lost 1 base and J lost 9; bases outside the gene matches: 2. Looked up from germline, CDR1 is SEHNR and CDR2 is FQNEAQ (reference sequence). The CDR3 runs to 13 residues. Here the CDR3 DNA reads TGTGCCAGCAGCTTAGGGACTAGCGGTTCCCAGTACTTC. Encoded protein: CASSLGTSGSQYF.

In DNA, the CDR3 is TGTGCCAGCAGCAAGCAATTGGCTAGCGGGAACGGGGAGCTGTTTTTT. This translates into CASSKQLASGNGELFF. The chain carries TRBV7-2 and TRBJ2-2; TRBD2 matches 9 bases. This CDR3 region has 16 residues. CDR1 is SGHTA and CDR2 is FQGNSA in the germline V gene. Germline trimming cut 5 bases from V and 7 bases from J; bases unmatched to any gene: 11.

This chain uses TRBV6-6 with TRBJ2-3; 10 nucleotides match TRBD1. The CDR3 runs 16 residues. CDR1 MNHNY and CDR2 SVGAGI come from the germline V gene (reference sequence). The V gene end was trimmed by 2 bases and the J gene end by 5 bases; junction bases not matched to a gene: 7. As DNA, the CDR3 is TGTGCCAGCAGTTACAGAGACAGGGGGCAGCGAGATACGCAGTATTTT. Its translation: CASSYRDRGQRDTQYF.

This clone was recorded once. V gene TRBV11-3 combines with J gene TRBJ2-5; possibly TRBD1 for D (5 bases). Germline CDR1 is SGHNT and CDR2 is YENEEA. V was pared by 2 bases and J by 4 bases, with 14 bases between. CDR3 length: 15 amino acids. CDR3 amino acids: CASSLSQGSGETQYF. The CDR3 coding sequence is TGTGCCAGCAGCTTATCTCAGGGCTCGGGAGAGACCCAGTACTTC.

This chain uses TRBV30 with TRBJ2-7; D may be TRBD1 (6 bases). This CDR3 is 13 amino acids long. Germline V gives CDR1 GTSNPN, CDR2 SVGIG (reference sequence). V shed 5 bases and J shed 5 bases, with 16 bases lying between them. The CDR3 DNA is TGTGCCTGGCGGACAGCAGGAACCCACGAGCAGTACTTC. It yields the protein CAWRTAGTHEQYF.

The chain employs TRBV2 and TRBJ1-5; possible D gene TRBD1, 5 bases. V lost 2 bases and J 6 bases, leaving 11 bases between the germline ends. The CDR3 has 14 residues. The germline V gene encodes CDR1 SNHLY and CDR2 FYNNEI. This chain's CDR3 is CASSENQGSQPQHF. CDR3 sequence (DNA): TGTGCCAGCAGTGAAAATCAGGGAAGTCAGCCCCAGCATTTT.

The chain is built from TRBV6-5 and TRBJ1-2; a possible D gene is TRBD1 (6 bases). V gave up 2 bases and J gave up 6 bases, with 16 bases separating them. Looked up from germline, CDR1 is MNHEY and CDR2 is SVGAGI. The CDR3 loop spans 15 amino acids. The CDR3 loop reads CASSYALRGEDGYTF. CDR3 sequence (DNA): TGTGCCAGCAGTTACGCCCTTAGGGGGGAGGATGGCTACACCTTC.

This chain connects TRBV27 to TRBJ2-5; D ambiguous. The CDR3 sequence is 11 residues long. The V and J ends lost 8 bases and 1 base respectively, with 5 bases between them. The germline gives CDR1 MNHEY, CDR2 SMNVEV (reference sequence). In DNA, the CDR3 is TGTGCCAGCGGCCTCCAAGAGACCCAGTACTTC. Translated, it gives CASGLQETQYF.

The chain combines TRBV18 with TRBJ2-5; perhaps TRBD2 as D (5 bases). V was cut by 5 bases and J by 6 bases, with 10 bases left in between. This CDR3 is 12 amino acids long. Looked up from germline, CDR1 is KGHSH and CDR2 is LQKENI. CDR3 bases: TGTGCCAGCTCAGCTTTCGGGAAGACCCAGTACTTC. This codes for CASSAFGKTQYF.

The genes are TRBV28 and TRBJ2-7, with TRBD2 matching over 16 bases. The CDR3 sequence is 15 residues long. V lost 8 bases, J lost 6 bases, and 7 bases stayed unmatched. The germline gives CDR1 MDHEN, CDR2 SYDVKM. CDR3: CASGTSGRAKSEQYF. The CDR3 DNA reads TGTGCCAGCGGGACTAGCGGGAGGGCCAAGTCCGAGCAGTACTTC.

This chain joins TRBV5-1 and TRBJ2-1, with TRBD2 matching 9 bases. J lost 4 bases, V lost 0 bases, and 2 bases had no gene match. The CDR3 sequence is 15 residues long. CDR1 and CDR2 from the germline V gene are SGHRS and YFSETQ. The chain's CDR3 is CASSLASGRYNEQFF. Here the CDR3 DNA reads TGCGCCAGCAGCTTGGCCAGCGGGAGGTACAATGAGCAGTTCTTC.

The chain has TRBV5-1 and TRBJ1-2, with D perhaps matching TRBD1 (6 bases). V was clipped by 0 bases and J by 6 bases, with 21 bases between them. The CDR3 consists of 17 residues. CDR1 SGHRS and CDR2 YFSETQ come from the germline V gene. CDR3 amino acids: CASSLVLGATGGHGYTF. CDR3 DNA: TGCGCCAGCAGCTTGGTTCTGGGGGCGACGGGGGGTCATGGCTACACCTTC. The full variable domain, with the rest looked up from reference TRBV5-1 and TRBJ1-2, is KAGVTQTPRYLIKTRGQQVTLSCSPISGHRSVSWYQQTPGQGLQFLFEYFSETQRNKGNFPGRFSGRQFSNSRSEMNVSTLELGDSALYLCASSLVLGATGGHGYTFGSGTRLTVV.

The chain carries TRBV28 and TRBJ2-2; D might be TRBD1 (5 bases). The CDR3 spans 15 residues. V was clipped by 2 bases and J by 4 bases, with 11 bases between them. Germline CDR1 MDHEN, CDR2 SYDVKM. The CDR3 nucleotides read TGTGCCAGCAGTTTAGGCGGCAGGGCCACCGGGGAGCTGTTTTTT. Its protein product is CASSLGGRATGELFF. Filled out from reference TRBV28 and TRBJ2-2, the complete variable domain reads DVKVTQSSRYLVKRTGEKVFLECVQDMDHENMFWYRQDPGLGLRLIYFSYDVKMKEKGDIPEGYSVSREKKERFSLILESASTNQTSMYLCASSLGGRATGELFFGEGSRLTVL.

This clone was detected once. The chain combines TRBV6-1 with TRBJ1-5; D perhaps matches TRBD1 (6 bases). CDR1 MNHNS and CDR2 SASEGT come from the germline V gene. This CDR3 spans 16 amino acids. Deletions cut 6 bases from V and 0 bases from J, with 15 bases between. The DNA for the CDR3 is TGTGCCAGCAGGGAACAGGGAAGGGGTAGCAATCAGCCCCAGCATTTT. It specifies CASREQGRGSNQPQHF.

This rearrangement joins TRBV29-1 to TRBJ1-3, with unresolved D. Trimming stripped 4 bases from V and 0 bases from J, with 4 bases between. Germline CDR1 is SQVTM and CDR2 is ANQGSEA. The CDR3 spans 12 residues. The CDR3 nucleotides are TGCAGCGTTGCCAACTCTGGAAACACCATATATTTT. Protein sequence: CSVANSGNTIYF.

V gene TRBV5-1 combines with J gene TRBJ2-3, with TRBD2 matching 7 bases. With 0 bases clipped from V and 1 base from J, the junction kept 8 bases outside the gene matches. In germline, CDR1 is SGHRS, CDR2 YFSETQ. The CDR3 extends over 17 amino acids. DNA of the CDR3: TGCGCCAGCAGCTTGGCCATGGTGGGGGGGGGCACAGATACGCAGTATTTT. Encoded protein: CASSLAMVGGGTDTQYF.

The chain couples TRBV11-3 to TRBJ2-5; 9 bases are shared with TRBD2. V was pared by 5 bases and J by 2 bases, with 12 bases of the junction left unmatched. Germline values: CDR1 SGHNT, CDR2 YENEEA. The CDR3 extends over 17 amino acids. The CDR3 DNA is TGTGCCAGCAGCCCCGGGCTGGCGGGAGGGAGGCAAGAGACCCAGTACTTC. This encodes CASSPGLAGGRQETQYF.